The sequence of this T cell receptor (beta chain) was determined in a study of blood T cell repertoires in COVID-19. Study summary: Nucleic acid was either cDNA or gDNA, and it came from T cells, B-cell-depleted T cells, or PBMCs.

V was clipped by 1 base and J by 0 bases, with 19 bases between them. The CDR3 loop spans 18 amino acids. Germline V lookup: CDR1 SEHNR, CDR2 FQNEAQ (reference sequence). As processed by the authors: For nucleated cells, counts were estimated from reference gene primer amplification. Assay used: immunoSEQ multiplex PCR; TCRdb lists only in-frame clones, some missing. The DNA gave D and trimming, while V, J and clone size come from that table. In the table there are 310,000 or so clones, about 82% of which are singletons. This chain joins TRBV7-9 and TRBJ2-7; TRBD2 might be the D (5 bases). The source is a woman aged 45-59 years with acute or convalescent COVID-19. Sequenced sample: peripheral blood. CDR3 in DNA: TGTGCCAGCAGCTTAGGGGTCGAAGTAGCCGGGAACTCCTACGAGCAGTACTTC. It codes for CASSLGVEVAGNSYEQYF.